Listed below are T cell receptor beta chains from one sample, sequenced in a study of blood T cell repertoires in COVID-19. Data came from immunoSEQ multiplex PCR; TCRdb stores just in-frame clones and leaves some out. The sample has 100,000 to 150,000 clones; around four fifths are singletons. The material sequenced was peripheral blood. Receptors were obtained from a man in his forties with active or convalescent COVID-19. The conserved cysteine and the conserved F or W are not part of the CDR3 here. Fields, in order: clone size, CDR3 length, J gene, V gene, CDR3 protein. Size is stated for part of the rows, as once, few or many counts, or as a class when the clone is expanded.

- | 12 | TRBJ2-3 | TRBV5-1 | ASGGAVATDTQY
- | 15 | TRBJ2-1 | TRBV3-1/TRBV3-2 | ASSQEATSGGEYEQF
- | 11 | TRBJ1-6 | TRBV7-9 | ASSPGISSPLH
- | 13 | TRBJ1-1 | TRBV7-9 | ASSHEAALNTEAF
few | 13 | TRBJ1-1 | TRBV23-1 | ASSHPDRVETEAF
- | 14 | TRBJ2-3 | TRBV7-8 | ASSHWATSGDDTQY
- | 14 | TRBJ2-7 | TRBV6-1 | ASSEAQTGGSYEQY
- | 14 | TRBJ2-1 | TRBV15 | ATSRTSGGSYNEQF
- | 17 | TRBJ2-4 | TRBV4-3 | ASSQDAVAGLFAKNIQY
- | 9 | TRBJ2-5 | TRBV6-5 | ASTRLETQY
- | 17 | TRBJ1-5 | TRBV6-4 | ASSDSRGATNYSNQPQH
few | 16 | TRBJ1-6 | TRBV3-1/TRBV3-2 | ASSQDQVLSSYNSPLH
- | 12 | TRBJ2-2 | TRBV10-3 | ASRLAQDTGELF
- | 13 | TRBJ2-7 | TRBV12-5 | ASGLGGTSGEEQY
few | 13 | TRBJ2-7 | TRBV6-6 | ASSSGQGRTHEQY
few | 13 | TRBJ2-7 | TRBV5-1 | ASSFSGADRDEQY
few | 16 | TRBJ1-6 | TRBV19 | ASSGDRGRSSYNSPLH
once | 13 | TRBJ1-1 | TRBV11-2 | ASSNPTGSGTEAF
few | 14 | TRBJ2-7 | TRBV5-1 | ASSFYSGTQTYEQY
- | 13 | TRBJ1-4 | TRBV9 | ASSVAATSNEKLF
once | 11 | TRBJ1-1 | TRBV18 | ASSPGPDREAF
- | 12 | TRBJ2-7 | TRBV5-4 | ASSIQGTSYEQY
- | 14 | TRBJ2-2 | TRBV18 | ASSPLLAGYTGELF
- | 14 | TRBJ2-1 | TRBV25-1 | ASSATGTGGFNEQF
- | 13 | TRBJ1-4 | TRBV19 | ASSTTGGFNEKLF
- | 11 | TRBJ1-5 | TRBV6-4 | ASRAFPGEPQH
few | 13 | TRBJ1-5 | TRBV5-1 | ASSIGTGYNQPQH
- | 10 | TRBJ2-5 | TRBV18 | ASSPLQETQY
- | 14 | TRBJ1-3 | TRBV9 | ASSAPLAESGNTIY
- | 11 | TRBJ1-1 | TRBV2 | ASIGQADTEAF
- | 12 | TRBJ1-6 | TRBV15 | ATSRAKDTSPLH
- | 13 | TRBJ2-2 | TRBV10-3 | AISDPRGNTGELF
- | 13 | TRBJ1-2 | TRBV6-5 | ASTQGTGGNGGYT
- | 11 | TRBJ2-7 | TRBV29-1 | SLGQRSSYEQY
- | 12 | TRBJ2-3 | TRBV3-1/TRBV3-2 | ASSPRGGSDTQY
once | 10 | TRBJ1-5 | TRBV10-3 | ASHGTNQPQH
once | 16 | TRBJ2-6 | TRBV11-2 | ASSRGQGAGSGANVLT
- | 17 | TRBJ2-6 | TRBV11-3 | ASSLEPPGQRPGANVLT
- | 14 | TRBJ2-6 | TRBV9 | ASSAFDSHGANVLT
- | 13 | TRBJ2-7 | TRBV9 | ASSVGTGEVYEQY
few | 15 | TRBJ2-2 | TRBV5-6 | ASSLALLAGNTGELF
once | 12 | TRBJ1-1 | TRBV6-5 | ASGRTGGRTEAF
- | 13 | TRBJ1-4 | TRBV6-1 | ASSEISGTNEKLF
- | 13 | TRBJ2-1 | TRBV11-2 | ASSPTGGTRGEQF
- | 14 | TRBJ2-1 | TRBV7-7 | ASSLVSGAPYNEQF
- | 15 | TRBJ1-4 | TRBV5-1 | ASSLGTGGTPGEKLF
few | 14 | TRBJ2-3 | TRBV7-9 | ASSYGGAFRADTQY
- | 13 | TRBJ1-1 | TRBV18 | TSSPRKEPNTEAF